A selection of T cell receptor beta chains follows, all from one sample in a study of blood T cell repertoires in COVID-19. Produced via immunoSEQ multiplex PCR; TCRdb's table is partial and in-frame only. The sample includes 250,000 to 350,000 clones, about 90% seen only once; the top ten take 2.2%. The sequencing input was peripheral blood. The receptors originated from a woman in her forties or fifties who had recovered from COVID-19. Each CDR3 is given with its conserved first and last residue. Each record gives: V gene, J gene, clone size, D gene, CDR3 protein, CDR3 DNA. A D gene is named only where the DNA matches it firmly. The size entry is marked missing in some rows and otherwise reads once, few, many or a size class.

>TRBV5-1|TRBJ1-2|.|TRBD1
CASSLGGGPSYGYTF
TGCGCCAGCAGCTTGGGAGGGGGCCCAAGCTATGGCTACACCTTC
>TRBV6-4|TRBJ2-1|.|TRBD2
CASSASGGALEQFF
TGTGCCAGCAGCGCAAGCGGGGGGGCCCTTGAGCAGTTCTTC
>TRBV4-1|TRBJ2-3|.|TRBD2
CASSQDSGLAGGLRYSTDTQYF
TGCGCCAGCAGCCAAGATAGTGGTCTAGCGGGAGGGTTGAGGTACAGCACAGATACGCAGTATTTT
>TRBV29-1|TRBJ2-3|.|TRBD2
CSAQTSGGRTDTQYF
TGCAGCGCCCAGACTAGCGGAGGGCGGACAGATACGCAGTATTTT
>TRBV7-2|TRBJ1-3|.|.
CASSAPGHTRGNTIYF
TGTGCCAGCAGCGCGCCGGGACACACGAGGGGAAACACCATATATTTT
>TRBV7-3|TRBJ2-3|.|.
CASSPYGGDTQYF
TGTGCCAGCAGTCCCTATGGAGGGGATACGCAGTATTTT
>TRBV4-1|TRBJ2-7|once|.
CASSPTGTRSYEQYF
TGCGCCAGCAGTCCAACCGGGACACGGTCCTACGAGCAGTACTTC
>TRBV2|TRBJ1-6|.|.
CASRQGAYNSPLHF
TGTGCCAGCAGACAGGGAGCCTATAATTCACCCCTCCACTTT
>TRBV6-5|TRBJ2-7|few|.
CASSPARAGSYEQYF
TGTGCCAGCAGCCCCGCCCGGGCGGGCTCCTACGAGCAGTACTTC
>TRBV6-1|TRBJ2-5|.|TRBD1
CASSALTGIAQETQYF
TGTGCCAGCAGTGCCCTGACAGGGATCGCCCAAGAGACCCAGTACTTC
>TRBV27|TRBJ1-1|.|.
CASRGGAITEAFF
TGTGCCAGCAGAGGGGGGGCCATAACTGAAGCTTTCTTT
>TRBV5-6|TRBJ2-7|.|TRBD1
CASSNGQVYEQYF
TGTGCCAGCAGTAACGGACAGGTCTACGAGCAGTACTTC
>TRBV11-1|TRBJ1-1|.|.
CASSLERANTEAFF
TGTGCCAGCAGCTTAGAGAGGGCGAACACTGAAGCTTTCTTT
>TRBV6-6|TRBJ2-1|.|.
CASSSLYNEQFF
TGTGCCAGCAGTTCACTTTACAATGAGCAGTTCTTC
>TRBV19|TRBJ2-5|once|.
CASSVVEAETQYF
TGTGCCAGTAGTGTGGTAGAAGCAGAGACCCAGTACTTC
>TRBV7-6|TRBJ1-6|.|.
CASSLDTQGWSPLHF
TGTGCCAGCAGCTTAGACACGCAGGGGTGGTCACCCCTCCACTTT
>TRBV27|TRBJ1-3|.|.
CASSLRASSGNTIYF
TGTGCCAGCAGTCTCCGAGCGAGCTCTGGAAACACCATATATTTT
>TRBV12-3/TRBV12-4|TRBJ2-2|.|.
CASRGAGTGELFF
TGTGCCAGCAGGGGGGCGGGCACCGGGGAGCTGTTTTTT
>TRBV27|TRBJ2-1|.|TRBD2
CASSFIFKAGGHNEQFF
TGTGCCAGCAGTTTCATATTTAAAGCGGGGGGGCACAATGAGCAGTTCTTC
>TRBV12-3/TRBV12-4|TRBJ2-7|.|.
CASSLSVYYEQYF
TGTGCCAGCAGTTTGTCAGTTTACTACGAGCAGTACTTC
>TRBV6-5|TRBJ2-1|.|.
CASSPDSPNEQFF
TGTGCCAGCTCACCGGACTCCCCGAATGAGCAGTTCTTC
>TRBV6-2/TRBV6-3|TRBJ2-3|.|TRBD1
CASSYPFDRVRTDTQYF
TGTGCCAGCAGTTACCCCTTCGACAGGGTCAGGACAGATACGCAGTATTTT
>TRBV6-5|TRBJ2-7|.|.
CASTRESSYEQYF
TGTGCCAGCACTCGGGAGAGCTCCTACGAGCAGTACTTC
>TRBV29-1|TRBJ2-7|.|.
CSVGGDVGPGEYYEQYF
TGCAGCGTTGGGGGGGACGTAGGCCCCGGAGAATACTACGAGCAGTACTTC
>TRBV7-2|TRBJ1-1|.|TRBD1
CASSPFQGARTEAFF
TGTGCCAGCAGCCCGTTTCAGGGGGCTAGGACTGAAGCTTTCTTT
>TRBV7-2|TRBJ1-5|.|.
CASSLVPPGNGHQPQHF
TGTGCCAGCAGCTTAGTCCCCCCCGGGAACGGCCATCAGCCCCAGCATTTT
>TRBV25-1|TRBJ1-2|.|TRBD1
CASSELTGGPSHYGYTF
TGTGCCAGCAGTGAATTGACAGGGGGTCCCTCGCACTATGGCTACACCTTC
>TRBV30|TRBJ2-2|.|.
CAGRENTGELFF
TGTGCCGGGCGGGAAAACACCGGGGAGCTGTTTTTT
>TRBV9|TRBJ2-1|.|.
CASSVAGIRAEQFF
TGTGCCAGCAGCGTAGCGGGAATAAGGGCTGAGCAGTTCTTC
>TRBV7-2|TRBJ1-2|.|.
CASSLNQGYGYTF
TGTGCCAGCAGCTTGAATCAGGGCTATGGCTACACCTTC
>TRBV7-6|TRBJ1-3|.|TRBD1
CASSLLRMGTVQNTIYF
TGTGCCAGCAGCTTACTGCGGATGGGGACAGTTCAAAACACCATATATTTT
>TRBV19|TRBJ1-2|.|TRBD1
CASSPDRVYGYTF
TGTGCCAGTAGTCCGGACAGGGTCTATGGCTACACCTTC